These 25 T cell receptor beta chains were sequenced from one sample in a study of cytomegalovirus exposure and HLA in healthy donors. PCR employed 60 Vbeta and 13 Jbeta primers. Profiling relied on immunoSEQ multiplex PCR, and the TCRdb table lists in-frame clones only, not all of them. The table has 95,000 to 150,000 clones, roughly 80% seen once. The sequenced material came from PBMCs. The receptors stem from a man aged 60 to 69 in good health and CMV-seropositive.

V is TRBV12-5 and J is TRBJ1-1; no reliable D call. V was shortened by 0 bases and J by 6 bases, with 8 bases between the two germline ends. CDR1 is LGHNT and CDR2 is FRNRAP in the germline V gene. CDR3 length: 13 residues. CDR3 region: CASGLVPGSEAFF. The CDR3, as DNA: TGTGCTAGTGGTTTGGTTCCCGGGTCTGAAGCTTTCTTT.

DNA of the CDR3: TGCAGCGTTTCTAGGGGGGAGACCCAGTACTTC. Its translation is CSVSRGETQYF. V gene TRBV29-1 combines with J gene TRBJ2-5; tentatively, D is TRBD1 (6 bases). In germline, CDR1 is SQVTM, CDR2 ANQGSEA. This CDR3 is built from 11 residues. Trimming took 5 bases from V and 5 from J, leaving 9 bases between them.

The chain joins TRBV9 to TRBJ1-6, with D maybe TRBD1 (5 bases). The V end was cut by 0 bases, the J end by 0 bases, with 10 bases between. Germline V gives CDR1 SGDLS, CDR2 YYNGEE. The CDR3 totals 17 residues. The CDR3 DNA follows: TGTGCCAGCAGCGTAGGTGGGGCCAGCTCCTATAATTCACCCCTCCACTTT. It translates to CASSVGGASSYNSPLHF.

This clone has more than one count but fewer than ten. J is TRBJ1-1 and V is TRBV5-1, with TRBD1 matching 7 bases. Germline lookup yields CDR1 SGHRS and CDR2 YFSETQ. Unmatched junction bases numbered 8, after V lost 4 bases and J lost 5 bases. The CDR3 is made up of 14 amino acids. The CDR3 sequence is CASSRGQPETEAFF. CDR3 nucleotide sequence: TGCGCCAGCAGCCGGGGACAGCCCGAAACTGAAGCTTTCTTT.

V and J are TRBV18 and TRBJ1-2, with TRBD1 identical over 10 bases. J gave up 7 bases and V 3 bases, and 8 bases lay outside the gene matches. Per the germline V gene, CDR1 is KGHSH and CDR2 is LQKENI. The CDR3 loop spans 15 amino acids. DNA for the CDR3: TGTGCCAGCTCACCGGGACAGGGGTCTTTAACTGGCTACACCTTC. Amino acid sequence: CASSPGQGSLTGYTF.

Concerning this clone: Germline and junction disagree at one end, which may indicate a read error. This chain uses TRBV7-7 with TRBJ2-1; no firm D call. CDR3 length equals 13 residues. CDR1 is SSHAT and CDR2 is FNYEAQ in the germline V gene (reference sequence). The DNA for the CDR3 is TGTGCTAGCAGCTTAGGGCAGGCCGGTGAGCAGTTCTTC. This codes for CASSLGQAGEQFF.

This rearrangement joins TRBV5-1 to TRBJ1-2; 10 bases are shared with TRBD1. CDR1 is SGHRS, CDR2 YFSETQ, per germline. This CDR3 comprises 15 residues. The V and J ends lost 4 bases and 3 bases, in that order; junction bases with no gene match: 6. CDR3: CASSQYGTGDYGYTF. For the CDR3, the DNA is TGCGCCAGCAGCCAATACGGGACAGGGGACTATGGCTACACCTTC.

The V and J genes are TRBV2 and TRBJ2-7; tentative D call: TRBD2 (6 bases). V lost 6 bases and J lost 6, with 21 bases in between. The CDR3 contains 15 residues. Per germline, CDR1 SNHLY and CDR2 FYNNEI. CDR3 sequence reads: CASRGGGGFTGEQYF. The CDR3 DNA reads TGTGCCAGCAGGGGTGGGGGAGGATTTACGGGCGAGCAGTACTTC.

V gene TRBV5-1 combines with J gene TRBJ1-1; maybe TRBD1 (6 bases). The CDR3 spans 15 residues. Germline lookup yields CDR1 SGHRS and CDR2 YFSETQ. With 0 bases removed from V and 4 bases from J, the gap between germline ends came to 13 bases. This CDR3 is CASSLGGGAGTEAFF. Written as DNA, the CDR3 is TGCGCCAGCAGCTTGGGGGGGGGCGCCGGCACTGAAGCTTTCTTT.

V usage is TRBV2 and J usage is TRBJ1-2, with D possibly matching TRBD1 (5 bases). Trimming took off 7 bases at V and 5 bases at J, with 29 bases between the two ends. Germline V gives CDR1 SNHLY, CDR2 FYNNEI. The CDR3 runs to 18 residues. In DNA, the CDR3 is TGTGCCAGCACTCGAAGACAGAGGGAGGAGGGGAAAGAATATGGCTACACCTTC. Translating gives CASTRRQREEGKEYGYTF.

A single count supports this clone. The rearrangement links TRBV25-1 to TRBJ1-1; D uncertain. The germline V gene encodes CDR1 MGHDK and CDR2 SYGVNS. The V and J ends lost 3 bases and 1 base respectively, with 3 bases between them. The CDR3 is 12 amino acids. CDR3 in DNA: TGTGCCAGCAGTGAGAGGAACACTGAAGCTTTCTTT. Protein product: CASSERNTEAFF. Complete variable domain (other parts from reference TRBV25-1 and TRBJ1-1): EADIYQTPRYLVIGTGKKITLECSQTMGHDKMYWYQQDPGMELHLIHYSYGVNSTEKGDLSSESTVSRIRTEHFPLTLESARPSHTSQYLCASSERNTEAFFGQGTRLTVV.

This clone occurred a few times. The rearrangement uses TRBV9 and TRBJ1-3; D ambiguous. Germline V gene sequence: CDR1 SGDLS, CDR2 YYNGEE. The length of the CDR3 is 15 residues. V was clipped by 1 base and J by 3 bases, with 11 bases between them. In nucleotides, the CDR3 is TGTGCCAGCAGCGTAAAAGAGACAAGTGGAAACACCATATATTTT. This encodes CASSVKETSGNTIYF.

This chain joins TRBV2 and TRBJ2-7; D is uncertain. CDR1 is SNHLY, CDR2 FYNNEI, per germline. With 6 bases removed from V and 2 bases from J, the gap between germline ends came to 5 bases. The CDR3 consists of 11 residues. CDR3 residues: CASSQTYEQYF. CDR3 in DNA: TGTGCCAGCAGCCAGACCTACGAGCAGTACTTC. The whole variable domain, remainder taken from reference TRBV2 and TRBJ2-7, is EPEVTQTPSHQVTQMGQEVILRCVPISNHLYFYWYRQILGQKVEFLVSFYNNEISEKSEIFDDQFSVERPDGSNFTLKIRSTKLEDSAMYFCASSQTYEQYFGPGTRLTVT.

A single count supports this clone. The chain combines TRBV27 with TRBJ1-2; 9 nucleotides line up with TRBD1. The CDR3 has 16 residues. V shed 0 bases, J shed 4 bases, and the junction held 6 bases outside the gene matches. The V gene's germline CDR1 is MNHEY and CDR2 SMNVEV (reference sequence). Here the CDR3 DNA reads TGTGCCAGCAGTTTATCCGGGACAGGGAGGTTCTATGGCTACACCTTC. This codes for CASSLSGTGRFYGYTF.

This clone was seen a handful of times. This chain uses TRBV10-3 with TRBJ1-2; 10 bases agree with TRBD1. Germline V gene lookup returns CDR1 ENHRY and CDR2 SYGVKD. CDR3 length equals 14 residues. J lost 7 bases, V lost 5 bases, and 7 bases had no gene match. CDR3 DNA sequence: TGTGCCATCAGTAAGACAGGGGGCGGAGGTGGCTACACCTTC. Its translation: CAISKTGGGGGYTF.

Only a few counts were recorded for this clone. V and J are TRBV27 and TRBJ1-6; D perhaps matches TRBD1 (5 bases). Germline assignment: CDR1 MNHEY and CDR2 SMNVEV (reference sequence). This CDR3 is 13 amino acids long. The V end was cut by 3 bases, the J end by 10 bases, with 10 bases between. CDR3 amino acids: CASSFREGSPLHF. The CDR3 region has the DNA TGTGCCAGCAGTTTCAGGGAGGGGTCACCCCTCCACTTT.

V usage is TRBV7-9 and J usage is TRBJ1-1, with D unresolved. Trimming removed 4 bases at V and 0 bases at J, with 18 bases between. Germline-derived CDR1 and CDR2 are SEHNR and FQNEAQ (reference sequence). The CDR3 covers 17 residues. DNA for the CDR3: TGTGCCAGCAGCTCACTCCGGGTATTGGGAGTGAACACTGAAGCTTTCTTT. It specifies CASSSLRVLGVNTEAFF. The variable domain in full, completed from reference TRBV7-9 and TRBJ1-1, reads DTGVSQNPRHKITKRGQNVTFRCDPISEHNRLYWYRQTLGQGPEFLTYFQNEAQLEKSRLLSDRFSAERPKGSFSTLEIQRTEQGDSAMYLCASSSLRVLGVNTEAFFGQGTRLTVV.

CDR3 in DNA: TGCGCCAGCAGCCCACTACTGACAGGGTCTCAGCCCCAGCATTTT. As protein: CASSPLLTGSQPQHF. This chain uses TRBV4-1 with TRBJ1-5; 7 nucleotides agree with TRBD1. The CDR3 is made up of 15 amino acids. The V gene end was trimmed by 4 bases and the J gene end by 6 bases; junction bases not matched to a gene: 9. Germline V gene sequence: CDR1 MGHRA, CDR2 YSYEKL.

The CDR3 coding sequence is TGTGCCAGCAGTCCTCACGGGACAACAAACACCGGGGAGCTGTTTTTT. It specifies CASSPHGTTNTGELFF. V usage is TRBV27 and J usage is TRBJ2-2; D is possibly TRBD1 (6 bases). Trimming took off 5 bases at V and 2 bases at J, with 15 bases between the two ends. Germline lookup yields CDR1 MNHEY and CDR2 SMNVEV (reference sequence). This CDR3 contains 16 residues.

V and J are TRBV2 and TRBJ1-1; possibly TRBD1 for D (6 bases). V was trimmed by 7 bases and J by 1 base, leaving 25 bases between them. Germline assignment: CDR1 SNHLY and CDR2 FYNNEI. CDR3 length: 18 amino acids. The CDR3 DNA follows: TGTGCCAGCACCCCTGCGCCCTTGGGGCCAGGGGAGAACACTGAAGCTTTCTTT. Translating it yields CASTPAPLGPGENTEAFF.

This clone showed up just a few times. CDR3 in DNA: TGTGCCAGCCGGGGATCCGGGGGGTACTATGGCTACACCTTC. Translating it yields CASRGSGGYYGYTF. This chain joins TRBV6-1 and TRBJ1-2; a possible D gene is TRBD1 (5 bases). The V end was cut by 8 bases, the J end by 3 bases, with 16 bases between. Per germline, CDR1 MNHNS and CDR2 SASEGT. CDR3 length equals 14 residues.

The chain uses TRBV2 and TRBJ1-1, with 8 nucleotides matching TRBD1. With V trimmed by 8 bases and J by 7 bases, 15 bases remained unmatched. CDR1 and CDR2 (germline): SNHLY, FYNNEI. The CDR3 length is 15 residues. CDR3 in amino acids: CASSQEVGQGSEAFF. Written as DNA, the CDR3 is TGTGCCAGCTCCCAAGAAGTCGGACAGGGAAGTGAAGCTTTCTTT.

There are a few counts of this clone. The chain carries TRBV6-1 and TRBJ1-2, with 8 positions matching TRBD1. The CDR3 covers 14 residues. Germline lookup yields CDR1 MNHNS and CDR2 SASEGT. Trimming took 5 bases from V and 8 from J; bases not matched to a gene: 10. The CDR3: CASSTTGGQGGYTF. The CDR3 region has the DNA TGTGCCAGCAGTACTACAGGGGGTCAAGGCGGCTACACCTTC.

V gene TRBV4-1 combines with J gene TRBJ1-2, with 9 bases lining up with TRBD1. Germline V CDR1 and CDR2: MGHRA, YSYEKL. The CDR3 consists of 16 residues. Trimming at V came to 1 base and at J to 5 bases, leaving 8 bases not matched to a gene. This CDR3 reads CASSQAGTGFDYGYTF. The CDR3 nucleotides are TGCGCCAGCAGCCAAGCCGGGACAGGGTTTGATTATGGCTACACCTTC.

The gene calls are TRBV5-1 and TRBJ2-5; perhaps TRBD2 as D (5 bases). V shed 4 bases and J shed 11 bases, with 18 bases lying between them. This CDR3 contains 13 residues. The germline CDR1 and CDR2 sequences are SGHRS and YFSETQ. The CDR3 region has the DNA TGCGCCAGCAGCGAGGACGGTCGATGGGAGCAGTACTTC. Its protein product is CASSEDGRWEQYF. The variable domain in full, with the rest retrieved from reference TRBV5-1 and TRBJ2-5, is KAGVTQTPRYLIKTRGQQVTLSCSPISGHRSVSWYQQTPGQGLQFLFEYFSETQRNKGNFPGRFSGRQFSNSRSEMNVSTLELGDSALYLCASSEDGRWEQYFGPGTRLLVL.